The entry below describes one T cell receptor beta chain. What it binds is not known. Using immunoSEQ multiplex PCR, the repertoire was profiled, and TCRdb retains in-frame clones only, with some absent. This sample has about 580,000 clones, with more than 95% found just once. This entry is derived from a study of shared clonotypes between healthy human individuals. About the research overall: CD4 naive and memory got three plates each, CD8 naive two, CD8 memory one.

Study-wide findings and caveats: Clonotype sharing across a handful of donors was observed for around 5% of naive CD4 clonotypes.

Selected positively for CCR7 and CD45RO-negative, naive CD8 cells excluded terminally differentiated effector memory CD45RA+ cells. The healthy adult donors were HIV-negative and reported no recent acute infections or vaccinations. Germline values: CDR1 SGHTA, CDR2 FQGNSA. This CDR3 has 14 amino acids. The V gene lost 1 base and the J gene lost 4 bases, with 8 bases spanning the gap. The receptor was derived from a man between 25 and 39 years old in good health. V and J are TRBV7-2 and TRBJ2-1; no clear D. Sequenced: naive CD8+ T cells sorted from blood. Written as DNA, the CDR3 is TGTGCCAGCAGCTTAGATACCGTATACAATGAGCAGTTCTTC. It codes for CASSLDTVYNEQFF.